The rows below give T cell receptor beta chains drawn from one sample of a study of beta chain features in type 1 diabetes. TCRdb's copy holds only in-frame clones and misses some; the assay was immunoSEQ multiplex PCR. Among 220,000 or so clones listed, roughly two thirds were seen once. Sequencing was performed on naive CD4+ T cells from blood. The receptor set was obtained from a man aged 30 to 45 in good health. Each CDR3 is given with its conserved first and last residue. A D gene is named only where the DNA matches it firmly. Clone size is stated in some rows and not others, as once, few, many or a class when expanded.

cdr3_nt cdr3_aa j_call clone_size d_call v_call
TGCAGTGCTAGATACGGTGACATTCAGTACTTC CSARYGDIQYF TRBJ2-4 - - TRBV20-1
TGTGCCAGCAGCACGTCGGGTAGCGGGAGGCAAGAGACCCAGTACTTC CASSTSGSGRQETQYF TRBJ2-5 - TRBD2 TRBV9
TGTGCCTGGAGTGGCCGGGACAGGGGGCCCCGCACAGATACGCAGTATTTT CAWSGRDRGPRTDTQYF TRBJ2-3 - TRBD1 TRBV30
TGCAGCGTTAGGTGGGGTGGGAGAGGCACAGATACGCAGTATTTT CSVRWGGRGTDTQYF TRBJ2-3 - - TRBV29-1
TGTGCCAGCAGCCCAAGAGCGGGGGACGAGACCCAGTACTTC CASSPRAGDETQYF TRBJ2-5 - TRBD2 TRBV7-2
TGCGCCAGCAGTGAGTCCTCAGGGAGCGCAGATACGCAGTATTTT CASSESSGSADTQYF TRBJ2-3 - - TRBV10-1
TGCAGCGTTGAACAAGAGACCCAGTACTTC CSVEQETQYF TRBJ2-5 - - TRBV29-1
TGTGCCAGCAGCTGGAGAGGAGCGGGAAGCACAGATACGCAGTATTTT CASSWRGAGSTDTQYF TRBJ2-3 - TRBD2 TRBV7-9
TGCAGCGTTGAAGACCTACCGCCAGAGCAGTTCTTC CSVEDLPPEQFF TRBJ2-1 - - TRBV29-1
TGTGCCTGGAGTGTAGGCGGGAGACCGATGGATGAGCAGTTCTTC CAWSVGGRPMDEQFF TRBJ2-1 - TRBD2 TRBV30
TGTGCCAGCAGCGTAACCGGGACGGGGTACGAGCAGTACTTC CASSVTGTGYEQYF TRBJ2-7 - - TRBV9
TGCAGCGCGCTGGACTCACGGGAGACCCAGTACTTC CSALDSRETQYF TRBJ2-5 - - TRBV29-1
TGCAGTGCTCTCGGGGCTTATGGCTACACCTTC CSALGAYGYTF TRBJ1-2 - - TRBV20-1
TGCAGCGTTGAACCCCGGACTAGCGGAGAGACCCAGTACTTC CSVEPRTSGETQYF TRBJ2-5 - TRBD2 TRBV29-1
TGTGCCACCAGCCCCCTAATGAGAAGTGAGCAGTTCTTC CATSPLMRSEQFF TRBJ2-1 - - TRBV15
TGTGCCAGCAGCTGGACTAGCGCCCAAGAGACCCAGTACTTC CASSWTSAQETQYF TRBJ2-5 - TRBD2 TRBV7-9
TGTGCCAGCAGCTTACGAGGGGCGGCCGATACGCAGTATTTT CASSLRGAADTQYF TRBJ2-3 few - TRBV5-6
TGTGCCAGTGCCCAGCCGGGACTAGCAGGTGAGCAGTTCTTC CASAQPGLAGEQFF TRBJ2-1 - TRBD2 TRBV19
TGTGCCAGCAGCTTAGTATCTAGCGGGAGCGATGAGCAGTTCTTC CASSLVSSGSDEQFF TRBJ2-1 - TRBD2 TRBV7-2
TGCGCCAGCAGTCAAGTAGGCGGCCGGCGCAATGAGCAGTTCTTC CASSQVGGRRNEQFF TRBJ2-1 - - TRBV4-1